This is a list of T cell receptor beta chains from one sample in a study of cytomegalovirus exposure and HLA in healthy donors. This table comes from immunoSEQ multiplex PCR, and its TCRdb copy is limited to in-frame clones, with some not included. The sample shows 100,000 to 150,000 clones, roughly 68% of them seen only once. The sample was PBMCs. All receptors derive from a woman aged 45-60 years in good health and CMV-seropositive. CDR3s include the opening cysteine and the closing phenylalanine or tryptophan. The order of the fields is J gene, V gene, D gene, clone size, CDR3 DNA, CDR3 protein. A D gene is named only where the DNA matches it firmly. Size is stated for part of the rows, as once, few or many counts, or as a class when the clone is expanded.

>TRBJ1-6|TRBV7-9|-|-
TGTGCCAGCAACAACGCCGGAGCGTTCTCTCGGTCACCCCTCCACTTT
CASNNAGAFSRSPLHF
>TRBJ2-5|TRBV5-1|TRBD1|once
TGCGCCAGCAGCATAGACAGGGGGGGAGAGACCCAGTACTTC
CASSIDRGGETQYF
>TRBJ2-7|TRBV10-3|-|few
TGTGCCACGTCGTACCAGGGGACCTACGAGCAGTACTTC
CATSYQGTYEQYF
>TRBJ2-1|TRBV1|-|-
TGCACCAGCAGCCAAGATAAACGCCTTAGCGGGGGGGATGGCGGTGAGCAGTTCTTC
CTSSQDKRLSGGDGGEQFF
>TRBJ1-5|TRBV19|TRBD1|once
TGTGCCAGTACCTCGACAGGGGTCCATCAGCCCCAGCATTTT
CASTSTGVHQPQHF
>TRBJ1-5|TRBV15|-|-
TGTGCCACCAGCAGGGTACTCAGGGGAAGCAATCAGCCCCAGCATTTT
CATSRVLRGSNQPQHF
>TRBJ2-7|TRBV29-1|-|-
TGCAGCGTACTCAGGGATTCCTACGAGCAGTACTTC
CSVLRDSYEQYF
>TRBJ2-1|TRBV28|TRBD2|-
TGTGCCAGCAGTTTGACTAGCGGGGGATCTAGGGAACAGTTCTTC
CASSLTSGGSREQFF
>TRBJ1-5|TRBV6-6|-|once
TGTGCCAGCACCCGGGAGGGGAGTAACAATCAGCCCCAGCATTTT
CASTREGSNNQPQHF
>TRBJ2-3|TRBV10-3|TRBD2|-
TGTGCCATCAGTGTTGGTCGGGGGGGCATAGATACGCAGTATTTT
CAISVGRGGIDTQYF
>TRBJ1-6|TRBV4-2|TRBD1|-
TGTGCCAGCAGCTTTACGCGGGGACAGGGAAATTCACCCCTCCACTTT
CASSFTRGQGNSPLHF
>TRBJ1-6|TRBV10-3|-|-
TGTGCCATCAGTGAGTCGATCGGAGGGTGGGATTCACCCCTCCACTTT
CAISESIGGWDSPLHF
>TRBJ1-6|TRBV9|-|-
TGTGCCAGCAGCGTAGTACCGGATGGGAGTTCACCCCTCCACTTT
CASSVVPDGSSPLHF
>TRBJ2-7|TRBV19|TRBD1|-
TGTGCCAGTAGTATGGGGACAGGACGGACCTACGAGCAGTACTTC
CASSMGTGRTYEQYF
>TRBJ2-5|TRBV2|TRBD1|-
TGTGCCAGCAGGGGGACAGGAGGGCGGGAGACCCAGTACTTC
CASRGTGGRETQYF
>TRBJ2-2|TRBV4-3|-|-
TGCGCCAGCAGCCTTGTACAACCTAACACCGGGGAGCTGTTTTTT
CASSLVQPNTGELFF
>TRBJ1-2|TRBV21-1|-|-
TGTGCCAGCAGCAAAGTGGAGGGGGCGCCCTACTATGGCTACACCTTC
CASSKVEGAPYYGYTF
>TRBJ1-2|TRBV6-5|-|-
TGTGCCAGCAGGAGGGATTTCGATGGCTACACCTTC
CASRRDFDGYTF
>TRBJ1-1|TRBV5-1|-|-
TGCGCCAGCAGCTTGACGATCGGGGGAGGGACTGAAGCTTTCTTT
CASSLTIGGGTEAFF
>TRBJ2-1|TRBV7-9|TRBD2|few
TGTGCCAGCAGCGCCGGGACTACGGACAATGAGCAGTTCTTC
CASSAGTTDNEQFF
>TRBJ2-3|TRBV27|-|-
TGTGCCAGCAGTTTATCGGACAGCCTAGATACGCAGTATTTT
CASSLSDSLDTQYF
>TRBJ2-1|TRBV19|TRBD2|-
TGTGCCAGTAGTATAGAGGCGCGGGGGGGCCGCGGTGAGCAGTTCTTC
CASSIEARGGRGEQFF
>TRBJ1-5|TRBV6-1|-|-
TGTGCCAGCAGCCCCGTCGGCGGAATCAATCAGCCCCAGCATTTT
CASSPVGGINQPQHF
>TRBJ1-4|TRBV7-2|-|-
TGTGCCAGCAGCACTGGGGTGGACTCTGTAATTAATGAAAAACTGTTTTTT
CASSTGVDSVINEKLFF
>TRBJ1-5|TRBV6-1|TRBD1|once
TGTGCCAGCAGTGCCACAGGGGGCGCTGGGCAGCCCCAGCATTTT
CASSATGGAGQPQHF
>TRBJ1-1|TRBV19|TRBD1|-
TGTGCCAGTAGTATGTCAGGGGGAGATCGGAACACTGAAGCTTTCTTT
CASSMSGGDRNTEAFF
>TRBJ1-3|TRBV2|TRBD1|-
TGTGCCAGCAGTGATGTGGGGACAGTCAAAAACACCATATATTTT
CASSDVGTVKNTIYF
>TRBJ2-3|TRBV7-8|-|-
TGTGCCAGCAGCTTAGCGTGGGCTAGCACAGATACGCAGTATTTT
CASSLAWASTDTQYF
>TRBJ2-6|TRBV7-3|TRBD2|-
TGTGCCAGCAGGTCGGGGGGGCCTGGCGGGGCCAACGTCCTGACTTTC
CASRSGGPGGANVLTF
>TRBJ2-1|TRBV4-1|TRBD2|-
TGCGCCAGCAGCCAAGGACTAGCGGTTTCTTTGGGGGGGGAGCAGTTCTTC
CASSQGLAVSLGGEQFF
>TRBJ2-7|TRBV28|TRBD2|-
TGTGCCAGCAGTTTACTAGCTAGCGGGGGCGATTCTCCCTACGAGCAGTACTTC
CASSLLASGGDSPYEQYF
>TRBJ1-2|TRBV13|-|-
TGTGCCAGCAGCTTAGTTTCAGGGACTTATGGCTACACCTTC
CASSLVSGTYGYTF
>TRBJ1-5|TRBV7-2|-|-
TGTGCCAGCAGCGGTTCTAGTCGGAGCAATCAGCCCCAGCATTTT
CASSGSSRSNQPQHF
>TRBJ2-3|TRBV2|TRBD1|once
TGTGCCAGCAGTGGACAGGGGGCAACAGATACGCAGTATTTT
CASSGQGATDTQYF
>TRBJ1-2|TRBV28|-|-
TGTGCCAGCAGTACCGAGGCCGCCGTGGGCTACACCTTC
CASSTEAAVGYTF
>TRBJ2-2|TRBV7-3|-|-
TGTGCCAGCAGCTCCAACGGGGGTTTCACCGGGGAGCTGTTTTTT
CASSSNGGFTGELFF
>TRBJ2-5|TRBV5-1|-|-
TGCGCCAGCAGCTTCCAGGGCCGCGAGACCCAGTACTTC
CASSFQGRETQYF
>TRBJ1-6|TRBV5-5|TRBD1|-
TGTGCCAGCAGCCAGACAGGGGTCTATAATTCACCCCTCCACTTT
CASSQTGVYNSPLHF
>TRBJ2-7|TRBV7-2|-|-
TGTGCCAGCAGCTCCCGTCCCGGGACTGCGAGCTCCTACGAGCAGTACTTC
CASSSRPGTASSYEQYF
>TRBJ2-5|TRBV9|TRBD2|-
TGTGCCAGCAGCCAAGTGGGCGGGGGGGCGAAAGAGACCCAGTACTTC
CASSQVGGGAKETQYF
>TRBJ2-7|TRBV5-1|TRBD1|-
TGCGCCAGCAGTCCAGGACAGGGACCCTACGAGCAGTACTTC
CASSPGQGPYEQYF
>TRBJ2-7|TRBV19|TRBD1|-
TGTGCCAGTAGTATAGGTAGACCGGGACAGGTCTCCTACGAGCAGTACTTC
CASSIGRPGQVSYEQYF
>TRBJ1-6|TRBV10-3|TRBD1|few
TGTGCCATCAGCGACCCCATTCCCGGGACAGGGAATTCACCCCTCCACTTT
CAISDPIPGTGNSPLHF
>TRBJ2-7|TRBV4-1|-|-
TGCGCCAGCAGCCAAGTTTTGGACGGGACCTACGAGCAGTACTTC
CASSQVLDGTYEQYF
>TRBJ2-3|TRBV4-1|TRBD2|-
TGCGCCAGCAGCCAACAAGCGGGGAGCACAGATACGCAGTATTTT
CASSQQAGSTDTQYF
>TRBJ2-3|TRBV9|TRBD1|few
TGTGCCAGCAGCGTAGGAGAAACAGGGGCCTCAGATACGCAGTATTTT
CASSVGETGASDTQYF
>TRBJ2-6|TRBV6-5|-|-
TGTGCCAGCAGTTATTCCGCAGGGGTAGGGGCCAACGTCCTGACTTTC
CASSYSAGVGANVLTF
>TRBJ1-2|TRBV11-2|TRBD1|-
TGTGCCAGCAGCTTAGCTGGACAGGGGTTGGGATATGGCTACACCTTC
CASSLAGQGLGYGYTF
>TRBJ2-5|TRBV7-5|-|-
TGTGTCAGAAGCTCCCGGTGGCTAGCGGGGGATGGCGGCAAAGAGACCCAGTACTTC
CVRSSRWLAGDGGKETQYF
>TRBJ2-7|TRBV5-1|TRBD2|-
TGCGCCAGCAGCCACCTACTAGCGGGGGTGTCCTACGAGCAGTACTTC
CASSHLLAGVSYEQYF
>TRBJ1-5|TRBV9|TRBD1|-
TGTGCCAGCAGCCCAGACGACAGGGTACGGCAGCCCCAGCATTTT
CASSPDDRVRQPQHF
>TRBJ2-2|TRBV2|TRBD1|-
TGTGCCAGCAGTGGGAGGACAGGGCCCGGGGAGCTGTTTTTT
CASSGRTGPGELFF
>TRBJ2-7|TRBV5-8|-|-
TGTGCCAGCAGCTTTAAGGGGATCGGTGCCTCCTACGAGCAGTACTTC
CASSFKGIGASYEQYF